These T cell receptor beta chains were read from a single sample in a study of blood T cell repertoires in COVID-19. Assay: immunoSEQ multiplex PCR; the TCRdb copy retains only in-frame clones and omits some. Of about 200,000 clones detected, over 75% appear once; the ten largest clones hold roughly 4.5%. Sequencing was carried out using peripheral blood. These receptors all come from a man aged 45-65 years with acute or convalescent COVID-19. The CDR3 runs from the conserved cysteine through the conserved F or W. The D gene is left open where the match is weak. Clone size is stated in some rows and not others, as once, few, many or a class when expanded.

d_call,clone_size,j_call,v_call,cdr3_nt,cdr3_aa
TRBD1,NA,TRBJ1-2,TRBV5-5,TGTGCCAGCGGGTGGGGGACAGCTAACTATGGCTACACCTTC,CASGWGTANYGYTF
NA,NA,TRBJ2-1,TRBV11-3,TGTGCCAGCAGCTTAGATCGGGCGGGGGCCAGTAAAAAGCAGTTCTTC,CASSLDRAGASKKQFF
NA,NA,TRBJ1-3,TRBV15,TGTGCCACCAGCAGAGAGGGGGGAGCGGGAAACACCATATATTTT,CATSREGGAGNTIYF
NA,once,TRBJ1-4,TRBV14,TGTGCCAGCAGCCAAGATCCCCAGGGGACGAGAGAAAAACTGTTTTTT,CASSQDPQGTREKLFF
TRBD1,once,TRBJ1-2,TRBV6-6,TGTGCCAGCAGTTACTCGCCCGGGACAGATGGCTACACCTTC,CASSYSPGTDGYTF
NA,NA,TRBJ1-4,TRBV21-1,TGTGCCAGCAGAGCCGGGAGCACAACTAATGAAAAACTGTTTTTT,CASRAGSTTNEKLFF
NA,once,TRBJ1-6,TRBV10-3,TGTGCCATCAGTGCTCAGGGTTCACCCCTCCACTTT,CAISAQGSPLHF
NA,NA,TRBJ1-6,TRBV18,TGTGCCAGCTCACTACAGGGCCCGAATTCACCCCTCCACTTT,CASSLQGPNSPLHF
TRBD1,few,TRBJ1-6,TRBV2,TGTGCCAGCAGACGACAGGGGGCCTCTCCGAATAATTCACCCCTCCACTTT,CASRRQGASPNNSPLHF
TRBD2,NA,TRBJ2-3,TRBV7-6,TGTGCCAGCAGCCCACTAGCGGGGGGAACAGATACGCAGTATTTT,CASSPLAGGTDTQYF
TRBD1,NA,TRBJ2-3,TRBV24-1,TGTGCCACCAGTGGGGGCAGGGGGTTAACAGATACGCAGTATTTT,CATSGGRGLTDTQYF
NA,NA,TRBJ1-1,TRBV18,TGTGCCAGCTCACCACCAGGGCAGGGGATCACTGAAGCTTTCTTT,CASSPPGQGITEAFF
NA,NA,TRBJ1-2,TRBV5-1,TGCGCCAGCAGCACCTTTTCGGGGGCTAACTATGGCTACACCTTC,CASSTFSGANYGYTF
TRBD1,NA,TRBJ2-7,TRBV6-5,TGTGCCAGCAGGAAGGGACAGGGGGCCTCCTACGAGCAGTACTTC,CASRKGQGASYEQYF
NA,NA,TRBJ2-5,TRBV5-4,TGTGCCAGCAGCTCCAAGACTATTAGAGAGACCCAGTACTTC,CASSSKTIRETQYF
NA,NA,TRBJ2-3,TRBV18,TGTGCCAGCTCACCAGGAGGGCTCACAGATACGCAGTATTTT,CASSPGGLTDTQYF
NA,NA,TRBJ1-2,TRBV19,TGTGCCAGTAAGGCGGCCCCCCGGCAAAACTATGGCTACACCTTC,CASKAAPRQNYGYTF
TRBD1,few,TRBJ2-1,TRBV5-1,TGCGCCAGCAGCTTGGTCCCCCAACGACAGGGGCCCTTAAATGAGCAGTTCTTC,CASSLVPQRQGPLNEQFF
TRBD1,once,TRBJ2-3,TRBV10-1,TGCGCCAGCAGTGAGGGGACAGCCACAGATACGCAGTATTTT,CASSEGTATDTQYF
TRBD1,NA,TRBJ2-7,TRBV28,TGTGCCAGCAGTTTCGGCGAACAGGGGCGCAGCTACGAGCAGTACTTC,CASSFGEQGRSYEQYF
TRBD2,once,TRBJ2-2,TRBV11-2,TGTGCCAGCAGCAGCTTGTTCGCTAGCGGGGGCCGCACCGGGGAGCTGTTTTTT,CASSSLFASGGRTGELFF
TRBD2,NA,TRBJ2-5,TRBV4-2,TGTGCCAGCAGGGGGGGGGAGACCCAGTACTTC,CASRGGETQYF
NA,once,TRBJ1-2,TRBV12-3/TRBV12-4,TGTGCCAGCAGTTTTAACTCTCAGGGTGGTGGGGACTTC,CASSFNSQGGGDF
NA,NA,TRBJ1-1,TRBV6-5,TGTGCCAGCAACGGACAACGGAACACTGAAGCTTTCTTT,CASNGQRNTEAFF
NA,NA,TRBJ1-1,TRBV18,TGTGCCAGCTCACCAATAGTTTCTATTAACACTGAAGCTTTCTTT,CASSPIVSINTEAFF
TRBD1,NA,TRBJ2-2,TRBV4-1,TGCGCCAGCAGCCAGGGGGACAGGAACACCGGGGAGCTGTTTTTT,CASSQGDRNTGELFF
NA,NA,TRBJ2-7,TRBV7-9,TGTGCCAGCAGCTTAGGAGTCTCCTACGAGCAGTACTTC,CASSLGVSYEQYF
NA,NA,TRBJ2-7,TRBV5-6,TGTGCCAGCAGCTTAGTTCGGGACATATACTACGAGCAGTACTTC,CASSLVRDIYYEQYF
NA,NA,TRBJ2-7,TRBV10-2,TGCGCCAGCAGTGAGACTAGCGGGACAGGGGGGACGCAGTACTTC,CASSETSGTGGTQYF
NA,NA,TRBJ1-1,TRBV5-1,TGCGCCAGCAGCTCCCTAAGCCAAACGAACACTGAAGCTTTCTTT,CASSSLSQTNTEAFF
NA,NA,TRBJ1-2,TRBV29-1,TGCAGCGTTGAACGAAGTCGGTATGGCTACACCTTC,CSVERSRYGYTF
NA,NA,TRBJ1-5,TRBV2,TGTGCCAGCAGTGAAGGTAGAGGAGCGCAGCCCCAGCATTTT,CASSEGRGAQPQHF
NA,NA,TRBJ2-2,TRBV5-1,TGCGCCAGCAGCTTGGTCCCAGCGGCCGGGGAGCTGTTTTTT,CASSLVPAAGELFF
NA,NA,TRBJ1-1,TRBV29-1,TGCAGCGTTGGGCAGAACACTGAAGCTTTCTTT,CSVGQNTEAFF
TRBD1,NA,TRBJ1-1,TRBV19,TGTGCCAGTATCTCCAAAATCGGACAGGGGAACACTGAAGCTTTCTTT,CASISKIGQGNTEAFF
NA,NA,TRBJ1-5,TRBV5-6,TGTGCCAGCAGCCAATTCGGGATGAATAGCAATCAGCCCCAGCATTTT,CASSQFGMNSNQPQHF
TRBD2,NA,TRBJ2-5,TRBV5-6,TGTGCCAGCAGCACCCTGACTAGCCGAGAGACCCAGTACTTC,CASSTLTSRETQYF
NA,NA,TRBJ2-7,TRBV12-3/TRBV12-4,TGTGCCAGCAGTGCACTAAGCAACGTCGAGCAGTACTTC,CASSALSNVEQYF
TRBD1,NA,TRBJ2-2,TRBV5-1,TGCGCCAGCAGCCGAAAACCCGGGACAGGGGATCCCGGGGAGCTGTTTTTT,CASSRKPGTGDPGELFF
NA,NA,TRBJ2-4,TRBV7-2,TGTGCCAGCAGCTTCCTAGGGCAGGGAACCCAGTACTTC,CASSFLGQGTQYF
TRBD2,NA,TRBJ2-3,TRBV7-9,TGTGCCAGCAGCGTAGGACTAGCGGGGCACTCTAGCACAGATACGCAGTATTTT,CASSVGLAGHSSTDTQYF
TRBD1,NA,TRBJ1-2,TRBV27,TGTGCCAGCAGTCCGGGACAGGGCTGGGGCTATGGCTACACCTTC,CASSPGQGWGYGYTF
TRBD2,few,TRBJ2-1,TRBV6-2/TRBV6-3,TGTGCCAGCAGTTCTTTCCGCCGGGTAAGCGGGGGGAGATACAATGAGCAGTTCTTC,CASSSFRRVSGGRYNEQFF
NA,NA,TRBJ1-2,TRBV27,TGTGCCAGCAGTCCCCTCTTCTCGGAGGACTATGGCTACACCTTC,CASSPLFSEDYGYTF